This T cell receptor beta chain was found in a study of blood T cell repertoires in COVID-19. This CDR3 is 12 amino acids long. Per germline, CDR1 LNHDA and CDR2 SQIVND (reference sequence). V was shortened by 5 bases and J by 7 bases, with 8 bases between the two germline ends. Only in-frame clones appear in the TCRdb table, and some are missing; sequencing was by immunoSEQ multiplex PCR. The table records around 84,000 clones, around 90% of them present only once. The clonotype comes from a man aged 45 to 65 with active COVID-19. The specimen sequenced was peripheral blood. The chain links TRBV19 to TRBJ2-2; D gene ambiguous. For the CDR3, the DNA is TGTGCCAGTAGTTTTCTAAGCGGGGAGCTGTTTTTT. Encoded protein: CASSFLSGELFF.